This is a list of T cell receptor beta chains from one sample in a study of T-cell reconstitution after alpha-beta-depleted transplantation in children. Via MiXCR, TCRdb re-called the PCR reads, giving one row per CDR3 protein. The data hold a few hundred thousand distinct CDR3 sequences, with 9.7% observed a single time. The source material was PBMCs from the stem cell graft donor, sampled from the stem cell graft. Receptors originate from a human donor who donated a stem cell graft to a child with SCID. CDR3s include the opening cysteine and the closing phenylalanine or tryptophan. The order of the fields is D gene, J gene, clone size, V gene, CDR3 DNA, CDR3 protein. The D gene is left open where the match is weak. Where a row states a size, it is once, few, many or the class of an expanded clone; other rows omit it.

NA TRBJ2-5 many TRBV7-2 TGTGCCAGCAGCTTAGGGCGAGGGTTAGGGCAAGAGACCCAGTACTTC CASSLGRGLGQETQYF
NA TRBJ1-3 many TRBV4-2 TGTGCCAGCAGCCAAGAGAGGGAAGGTGGAAACACCATATATTTT CASSQEREGGNTIYF
TRBD1 TRBJ1-2 many TRBV20-1 TGCAGTGCTAGCCCCAGGGGGCTCGCCCGCAAGCCGGATTGGGGGGGCTACACCTTC CSASPRGLARKPDWGGYTF
NA TRBJ1-2 many TRBV28 TGTGCCAGCACCTATGGGGGTAGCATAAGCCCCAATGGCTACACCTTC CASTYGGSISPNGYTF
TRBD2 TRBJ2-7 many TRBV6-1 TGTGCCAGCAGTGAAGCAGCGGGGAGCTCCTACGAGCAGTACTTC CASSEAAGSSYEQYF
TRBD2 TRBJ2-3 many TRBV27 TGTGCCAGCAGTCCTCGCAGCGGGGGTTTCACAGATACGCAGTATTTT CASSPRSGGFTDTQYF
TRBD2 TRBJ2-3 NA TRBV7-8 TGTGCCAGCAGCTTAGAAATTGCGGGGGGCCGCACAGATACGCAGTATTTT CASSLEIAGGRTDTQYF
NA TRBJ1-1 many TRBV18 TGTGCCAGCTCACCACGGCAGTCAAACACTGAAGCTTTCTTT CASSPRQSNTEAFF
NA TRBJ1-3 many TRBV7-6 TGTGCCAGCAGCGACAGGTTCGGCTCTGGAAACACCATATATTTT CASSDRFGSGNTIYF
TRBD1 TRBJ1-6 NA TRBV20-1 TGCAGTGCCCGACCTCCGGGACAGAATTCACCCCTCCACTTT CSARPPGQNSPLHF
NA TRBJ2-7 many TRBV5-5 TGTGCCAGCAGCTTGGAGGTTCGGGCAGGATCATACGAGCAGTACTTC CASSLEVRAGSYEQYF
NA TRBJ1-1 many TRBV6-1 TGTGCCAGCAGTGAGGCGGGGGGCACGCGAACTGAAGCTTTCTTT CASSEAGGTRTEAFF
TRBD2 TRBJ2-5 many TRBV9 TGTGCCAGCAGCGCTCAAATTAGCGGGGGCCAAGAGACCCAGTACTTC CASSAQISGGQETQYF
TRBD2 TRBJ2-3 many TRBV7-7 TGTGCCAGCAGCTTGGGGACTAGCGGGGCTGGGGATACGCAGTATTTT CASSLGTSGAGDTQYF
NA TRBJ2-3 many TRBV10-3 TGTGCCATCAGTGGCAGGGGCTTAGATACGCAGTATTTT CAISGRGLDTQYF
NA TRBJ1-2 many TRBV15 TGTGCCACCAGCAGGGACAGTGATAACTATGGCTACACCTTC CATSRDSDNYGYTF
NA TRBJ2-2 many TRBV6-4 TGTGCCAGCAGTGACTCTCCCGCGGGCGAGACCGGGGAGCTGTTTTTT CASSDSPAGETGELFF
TRBD1 TRBJ2-3 many TRBV20-1 TGCAGTGCTCTGAGGAGGCGACAGGGACGATTAACTACGCAGTATTTT CSALRRRQGRLTTQYF
NA TRBJ1-1 many TRBV20-1 TGCAGTGCACCATCCCCCCGGCCGATGAACACTGAAGCTTTCTTT CSAPSPRPMNTEAFF
TRBD1 TRBJ1-1 many TRBV27 TGTGCCAGCAGTTTAATGCAGGGGGTGACTTTCTTT CASSLMQGVTFF
NA TRBJ2-7 many TRBV20-1 TGCAGTGCTCGAACAGGGACTGGGGAGCAGTACTTC CSARTGTGEQYF
NA TRBJ2-2 many TRBV9 TGTGCCAGCAGCGTAGCAGACAACACCGGGGAGCTGTTTTTT CASSVADNTGELFF
NA TRBJ1-6 many TRBV4-3 TGCGCCAGCAGCCAAGATCCCCAAGCAGGGCCCAATTCACCCCTCCACTTT CASSQDPQAGPNSPLHF
NA TRBJ1-1 many TRBV6-5 TGTGCCAGCAGTTACTCGATCGAGACGGCGGGGAACACTGAAGCTTTCTTT CASSYSIETAGNTEAFF
NA TRBJ1-1 many TRBV4-1 TGCGCCAGCAGCCAACCCAGGGACCCTGAAGCTTTCTTT CASSQPRDPEAFF
NA TRBJ2-1 many TRBV20-1 TGCAGTGCCAGCAGGGGAAACAATGAGCAGTTCTTC CSASRGNNEQFF
NA TRBJ2-1 many TRBV20-1 TGCAGTGCGCAAGGGGGGGATGAGCAGTTCTTC CSAQGGDEQFF
NA TRBJ1-2 many TRBV20-1 TGCAGTGCTAGGGGCAGGGACTATGGCTACACCTTC CSARGRDYGYTF
NA TRBJ1-6 many TRBV2 TGTGCCAGCAGTGAGGAGTGGTTAACAGATAATTCACCCCTCCACTTT CASSEEWLTDNSPLHF
NA TRBJ2-6 many TRBV7-8 TGTGCCAGCAGCTTATTAGGGTCGGCCATCGGGGCCAACGTCCTGACTTTC CASSLLGSAIGANVLTF
NA TRBJ2-1 many TRBV24-1 TGTGCCACCAGTGATTTGGTAGGGAATGAGCAGTTCTTC CATSDLVGNEQFF
NA TRBJ1-1 few TRBV28 TGTGCCAGCAGCCAGGCAGCCACAGCCGACACTGAAGCTTTCTTT CASSQAATADTEAFF
NA TRBJ2-3 NA TRBV11-2 TGTGCCAGCAGCTCTCTCAGGGGCCCAAGCACAGATACGCAGTATTTT CASSSLRGPSTDTQYF
NA TRBJ2-7 many TRBV20-1 TGCAGTGCTAGACGCAACGGCTACGAGCAGTACTTC CSARRNGYEQYF
TRBD1 TRBJ2-1 many TRBV5-1 TGCGCCAGCAGCTTGGCCGGTCGGACAGGCCACAATGAGCAGTTCTTC CASSLAGRTGHNEQFF
NA TRBJ2-1 NA TRBV20-1 TGCAGTGCCCTACCGGGTGGGGGGCCGACGGATGAGCAGTTCTTC CSALPGGGPTDEQFF
NA TRBJ1-1 many TRBV5-1 TGCGCCAGCAGCTTGCTGGGCAGGGCCCTCATGAACACTGAAGCTTTCTTT CASSLLGRALMNTEAFF
NA TRBJ2-4 few TRBV10-3 TGTGCCATCAGTGAGTATTCGTCGGCGGCGGCAAACATTCAGTACTTC CAISEYSSAAANIQYF
TRBD1 TRBJ1-2 NA TRBV9 TGTGCCAGCAGCGCGACAGGGAGTAGTAGCGCCCAGGGCGGCTACACCTTC CASSATGSSSAQGGYTF
TRBD1 TRBJ2-7 NA TRBV7-9 TGTGCCAGCAGCCCTGGGACAGGCGCTACCTACGAGCAGTACTTC CASSPGTGATYEQYF
TRBD1 TRBJ1-1 NA TRBV7-2 TGTGCCAGCAGCTTAGTTAGGGACAGTGAAGCTTTCTTT CASSLVRDSEAFF
NA TRBJ2-1 many TRBV27 TGTGCCAGCAGAGGGCCGGGGACCGAACACAATGAGCAGTTCTTC CASRGPGTEHNEQFF
NA TRBJ2-4 many TRBV7-2 TGTGCCAGCAGCCCGTTTTGGGGTGGGGAGGAAAACATTCAGTACTTC CASSPFWGGEENIQYF
NA TRBJ2-7 many TRBV20-1 TGCAGTGCTACGACAGCGAACTACGAGCAGTACTTC CSATTANYEQYF
TRBD1 TRBJ1-2 many TRBV5-1 TGCGCCAGCAGCTTGGAGGGACAGGGAGGTCATGGCTACACCTTC CASSLEGQGGHGYTF
NA TRBJ1-5 many TRBV7-2 TGTGCCAGCAGCAGGCAGAATCAGCCCCAGCATTTT CASSRQNQPQHF
NA TRBJ2-1 NA TRBV5-1 TGCGCCAGCAGCTTGAGTACAGTTTCCTACAATGAGCAGTTCTTC CASSLSTVSYNEQFF
NA TRBJ1-2 many TRBV5-5 TGTGCCAGCAGCTTGAGCACCACTAACTATGGCTACACCTTC CASSLSTTNYGYTF
TRBD1 TRBJ2-7 many TRBV27 TGTGCCAGCAGTTTTTCGAGACAGGGGTTCCATCCGGCAATTTACGAGCAGTACTTC CASSFSRQGFHPAIYEQYF
NA TRBJ2-7 many TRBV14 TGTGCCAGCAGTCCCTGGTACGGCGGAAACGAGCAGTACTTC CASSPWYGGNEQYF
TRBD1 TRBJ1-2 few TRBV6-1 TGTGCCAGCAGTCGAATTACAGGGGGCGATGGCTACACCTTC CASSRITGGDGYTF
TRBD2 TRBJ2-3 many TRBV20-1 TGCAGTTCAACCTGGGGACTAGCGAGGTACTCAGATACGCAGTATTTT CSSTWGLARYSDTQYF
TRBD1 TRBJ1-1 many TRBV12-3/TRBV12-4 TGTGCCAGCAGTGGGACAGGGCGAGTGAACACTGAAGCTTTCTTT CASSGTGRVNTEAFF
TRBD1 TRBJ2-3 few TRBV20-1 TGCTGGGCCCCGCTACATCGGACAGGGTGGACTAGCACAGATACGCAGTATTTT CWAPLHRTGWTSTDTQYF
NA TRBJ1-4 many TRBV18 TGTGCCAGCTCACCAATAAATGCTAATGAAAAACTGTTTTTT CASSPINANEKLFF
NA TRBJ2-5 NA TRBV5-1 TGCGCCAGCAGCTCGCTCGGGGATTCGGGGCGGGAGACCCAGTACTTC CASSSLGDSGRETQYF